This TCR beta chain was identified during a study of T cells in Graves' hyperthyroidism and ophthalmopathy (dated by TCRdb to between 2018 and 2021). Background on the whole study: Peripheral blood was collected at initial diagnosis, before any treatment. TCR V-J signatures able to tell the groups apart were searched for in a discovery cohort of around 95 patients, of whom under 45 had Graves' ophthalmopathy and around 58 had stable Graves' hyperthyroidism. Prospective prediction of ophthalmopathy was tested in an independent validation cohort consisting of 18 to 20 hyperthyroidism patients and around 17 patients who later progressed to ophthalmopathy. The approximately 100 discovery patients were divided at random into training and test sets in a 7:3 ratio. In addition, the study compared T-cell repertoires in thyroid tissue and in blood from a handful of Graves' hyperthyroidism patients. Once sampling was done, hyperthyroidism patients were given methimazole at a starting dose of 30 mg daily, whereas ophthalmopathy patients were given high-dose intravenous methylprednisolone. The paper reports TCR Vbeta CDR3 sequencing of roughly 140 peripheral blood samples: under 45 ophthalmopathy, about 75 hyperthyroidism and around 17 progressor patients.

The paper as a whole reports these results and caveats: No statistical method was used to set the sample size in advance, and investigators knew the group allocation. Most expanded thyroid clonotypes (frequency above 0.001) were also found in blood, which suggests that blood repertoires may mirror thyroid immune responses. In validation, the model predicted progression to ophthalmopathy a median of 6.5 months before onset, with around 70% sensitivity and nearly 75% specificity. A model built on a 13 V-J signature distinguished ophthalmopathy from stable hyperthyroidism, reaching roughly 88% sensitivity and approximately 81% specificity in cross-validation and 80%/75% in testing.

Including the terminal cysteine and phenylalanine, the CDR3 comprises 13 residues. Only the CDR3 DNA is retained, 39 bases long and in frame from the first base. CDR1 and CDR2, looked up from the germline V gene, are SNHLY and FYNNEI. V loses 6 bases at its end and J loses 4 bases; junction bases beyond the gene matches: 5. Amplification of TCR beta CDR3 regions was carried out from RNA transcripts. A first-round RT-PCR of the TCR CDR3 used the HTBI primer set with the Qiagen OneStep RT-PCR kit. The libraries were constructed in a second round of multiplex PCR and then size-selected and purified. Libraries were sequenced paired-end with 100 bp reads on an Illumina HiSeq2000. The published analysis was carried out like this. SOAPnuke was used to process the raw data, removing reads that contained adapters or uncalled bases, had a mean Phred below 15, or lacked an exact match to the constant primer or identifier. High-quality paired reads were merged using COPE v1.2.5, and each unique nucleotide sequence was defined as a clonotype. Clonotypes were aligned to IMGT TRBV, TRBD and TRBJ reference segments using MiTCR v1.1. Only V-J combinations with frequency above 0.0001, covering 99.2% of repertoires, were analysed. The TCS score was defined as F50 (clonal expansion) divided by E x V (chaos), with BLOSUM62-based TCRdist calculated between CDR3 peptides within each V-J. Welch's t-statistics and random forest reduced around 550 V-J features to roughly 13, which were used in a naive Bayes classifier (R e1071). TCRdb trimmed the raw reads at Q25, called clones with MiXCR and kept productive beta chains. One record per CDR3 amino acid sequence lists the most common genes and DNA. In this record, the V and J calls reflect TCRdb's handling and not the investigators' own analysis. This sample holds under 450,000 distinct CDR3 sequences; roughly 15% were observed only once. In total, the top ten clones hold roughly 35% of the sample.

At least ten counts were recorded for this clonotype. Its antigen specificity is not known. No much larger clone exists at a distance of one base, and base qualities are not known. Hyperthyroidism patients were newly diagnosed, had a disease duration of under 2 months, and were aged 18 to 65 years. Any patient with an uncontrolled infection, another autoimmune disease, pregnancy or lactation was excluded. Diagnoses relied on clinical symptoms, serum thyroxine and TRAb, thyroid ultrasound and orbital computed tomography. Blood from progressor patients was collected at the time of first diagnosis with hyperthyroidism, before any ophthalmopathy symptoms had appeared. PBMCs were isolated from roughly 10 ml of fresh peripheral blood by Ficoll-Paque density gradient centrifugation. Progressor patients were initially diagnosed with Graves' hyperthyroidism and developed ophthalmopathy during follow-up. Trizol reagent was used to extract total RNA, and RNA quality was then checked on an Agilent 2100 Bioanalyzer.

What was sequenced was blood. This sequence originates from a woman aged 25-40 years with Graves' hyperthyroidism that later progressed to Graves' ophthalmopathy. The sequence joins TRBV2 to TRBJ1-1, and 7 bases in between align with TRBD1. The CDR3 here reads CASRERQGTEAFF. Here is the DNA: TGTGCCAGCAGGGAAAGACAGGGCACTGAAGCTTTCTTT.